This TCR beta chain came from a study of blood T cell repertoires in COVID-19. Study-level information: COVID-19 samples collected from the United States, Italy and Spain covered acute and convalescent phases.

Enrollees, roughly 18 to 90 years old, lived in 24 US areas. Sequencing was performed with immunoSEQ multiplex PCR; in TCRdb, only in-frame clones are kept and a portion is missing. The sample holds 140,000 to 150,000 clones, about 82% seen once. This CDR3 spans 13 amino acids. The germline V gene has CDR1 SQVTM and CDR2 ANQGSEA. The genes are TRBV29-1 and TRBJ1-4; 10 bases match TRBD1. Sequencing was done on a sample of PBMCs or T cells enriched from blood (not recorded which). This clonotype was obtained from a woman between 40 and 50 years old who had recovered from COVID-19. The CDR3 DNA reads as TGCAGTGTTACGGGACAGGGGTATGAAAAACTGTTTTTT. Amino acids: CSVTGQGYEKLFF.